What follows are 14 T cell receptor beta chains derived from one specimen sequenced in a study of T cell repertoires and leukemia-associated antigens. Antigen specificity for these receptors is unknown. TCRdb re-called the 5' RACE reads with MiXCR, one entry per CDR3 protein. The table lists almost 10,000 distinct CDR3 sequences, 43% of them singletons. Material for sequencing was CD3+ T cells sorted from blood and cultured. These receptors all come from a female donor in good health.

This clonotype was counted only a few times. The V gene is TRBV20-1, the J gene TRBJ2-3, with TRBD2 matching 14 bases. V was clipped by 0 bases and J by 2 bases; unmatched bases: 13. Germline assignment: CDR1 DFQATT and CDR2 SNEGSKA (reference sequence). There are 20 residues in the CDR3. The CDR3 sequence: CSAREDRGLAGVWVTDTQYF. The DNA for the CDR3 is TGCAGTGCTAGAGAAGACAGGGGACTAGCGGGAGTTTGGGTCACAGATACGCAGTATTTT.

This clonotype came up many times. The chain employs TRBV30 and TRBJ1-3; D might be TRBD1 (5 bases). Germline CDR1 GTSNPN, CDR2 SVGIG (reference sequence). Trimming removed 4 bases at V and 0 bases at J, with 19 bases between. The CDR3 is 17 residues long. CDR3 nucleotide sequence: TGTGCCTGGACGCAGGGAGGTTCGGGCTTCTCTGGAAACACCATATATTTT. Translation gives CAWTQGGSGFSGNTIYF.

The sample holds one count of this clonotype. The chain combines TRBV5-1 with TRBJ2-2, with TRBD2 as a possible D gene (5 bases). The CDR3 runs 13 residues. The germline gives CDR1 SGHRS, CDR2 YFSETQ. V gave up 8 bases and J gave up 4 bases, with 12 bases separating them. Here the CDR3 DNA reads TGCGCCAGTAGTAGCGATCCCACCGGGGAGCTGTTTTTT. Its translation: CASSSDPTGELFF.

This rearrangement joins TRBV10-3 to TRBJ1-1; tentatively, D is TRBD1 (6 bases). CDR3 length: 16 residues. From germline, CDR1 is ENHRY and CDR2 SYGVKD. The V end was cut by 2 bases, the J end by 5 bases, with 18 bases between. In DNA form, the CDR3 reads TGTGCCATCAGTGAGGGAGAAGGGCAGGGGACGACTGAAGCTTTCTTT. This translates into CAISEGEGQGTTEAFF.

The chain is built from TRBV5-1 and TRBJ2-1; 8 bases map to TRBD2. The germline CDR1 and CDR2 sequences are SGHRS and YFSETQ. Losses at the gene ends were 5 bases for V and 7 bases for J; bases not matched to a gene: 11. The CDR3 runs to 15 residues. The CDR3 DNA reads as TGCGCCAGCAGACCTCCGGGACTAGGGGGGAATGAGCAGTTCTTC. This sequence encodes CASRPPGLGGNEQFF.

This chain joins TRBV29-1 and TRBJ2-3; TRBD2 agrees at 7 bases. The CDR3 consists of 14 residues. Germline lookup yields CDR1 SQVTM and CDR2 ANQGSEA. After removal of 1 base from V and 4 bases from J, the junction contained 5 bases not matched to a gene. CDR3 in DNA: TGCAGCGTTGAAGCGGGAGGTCGACCAGATACGCAGTATTTT. Translated: CSVEAGGRPDTQYF.

The table lists this clonotype with many counts. V usage is TRBV4-1 and J usage is TRBJ1-5; perhaps TRBD1 as D (5 bases). The germline V gene encodes CDR1 MGHRA and CDR2 YSYEKL. V dropped 6 bases and J dropped 7 bases, with 19 bases sitting between them. The CDR3 is 15 amino acids. CDR3 nucleotide sequence: TGCGCCAGCAGAGAAACGGGGCAGGGTGGCCAGCCCCAGCATTTT. Encoded protein: CASRETGQGGQPQHF.

The genes are TRBV18 and TRBJ2-7; D is uncertain. CDR3 length: 13 residues. From germline, CDR1 is KGHSH and CDR2 LQKENI. The ends were cut back, 1 base at V and 5 bases at J, with 9 bases in the middle. The CDR3 here is CASSPLSGDEQYF. The CDR3 region has the DNA TGTGCCAGCTCACCACTTTCGGGCGACGAGCAGTACTTC.

J is TRBJ2-7 and V is TRBV20-1; D unclear. This CDR3 region has 15 residues. V lost 3 bases, J lost 2 bases, and 17 bases lay in between. The germline V gene has CDR1 DFQATT and CDR2 SNEGSKA (reference sequence). CDR3 loop: CSARDSSFLTYEQYF. Written as DNA, the CDR3 is TGCAGTGCTAGGGATTCGAGTTTCCTAACCTACGAGCAGTACTTC.

This clonotype was seen more than once but under ten times. The chain combines TRBV5-1 with TRBJ1-2; D is ambiguous. This CDR3 is 12 amino acids long. Trimming pared 4 bases from V and 4 bases from J, leaving 8 bases between. Per germline, CDR1 SGHRS and CDR2 YFSETQ. DNA of the CDR3: TGCGCCAGCAGCCCAAGGAGCTATGGCTACACCTTC. Translation: CASSPRSYGYTF.

This sequence joins TRBV7-6 and TRBJ2-3; unclear D gene. The germline V gene encodes CDR1 SGHVS and CDR2 FNYEAQ. CDR3 length: 14 residues. The germline V and J ends were trimmed by 5 bases and 2 bases, with 11 bases remaining between them. The CDR3 coding sequence is TGTGCCAGCAGCCCGGGCCCCTACACAGATACGCAGTATTTT. Encoded protein: CASSPGPYTDTQYF. Complete variable domain (other parts from reference TRBV7-6 and TRBJ2-3): GAGVSQSPRYKVTKRGQDVALRCDPISGHVSLYWYRQALGQGPEFLTYFNYEAQQDKSGLPNDRFSAERPEGSISTLTIQRTEQRDSAMYRCASSPGPYTDTQYFGPGTRLTVL.

The chain combines TRBV3-1 with TRBJ2-5; D may be TRBD1 (7 bases). Germline lookup yields CDR1 LGHDT and CDR2 YNNKEL (reference sequence). The V gene lost 4 bases and the J gene lost 5 bases, with 17 bases spanning the gap. There are 15 residues in the CDR3. The CDR3 nucleotides read TGTGCCAGCAGCCGAGTTTTACCAGGGGGGGAGACCCAGTACTTC. Its translation: CASSRVLPGGETQYF.

This clonotype was seen once. The V gene is TRBV9, the J gene TRBJ2-7; D is perhaps TRBD1 (5 bases). The CDR3 consists of 15 residues. The germline V and J ends were trimmed by 4 bases and 5 bases, with 19 bases remaining between them. Germline values: CDR1 SGDLS, CDR2 YYNGEE. This chain's CDR3 is CASSTGAVTLHEQYF. The CDR3 region has the DNA TGTGCCAGCAGCACTGGGGCAGTGACGCTCCACGAGCAGTACTTC.

Sample share makes this clonotype medium-sized. V is TRBV6-1 and J is TRBJ1-5; tentative D call: TRBD1 (6 bases). In germline, CDR1 is MNHNS, CDR2 SASEGT. The germline V and J ends were trimmed by 10 bases and 7 bases, with 26 bases remaining between them. The CDR3 covers 16 residues. CDR3 sequence: CANPNWGPLAWQPQHF. The CDR3 nucleotides are TGTGCCAACCCTAATTGGGGGCCCCTAGCATGGCAGCCCCAGCATTTT.